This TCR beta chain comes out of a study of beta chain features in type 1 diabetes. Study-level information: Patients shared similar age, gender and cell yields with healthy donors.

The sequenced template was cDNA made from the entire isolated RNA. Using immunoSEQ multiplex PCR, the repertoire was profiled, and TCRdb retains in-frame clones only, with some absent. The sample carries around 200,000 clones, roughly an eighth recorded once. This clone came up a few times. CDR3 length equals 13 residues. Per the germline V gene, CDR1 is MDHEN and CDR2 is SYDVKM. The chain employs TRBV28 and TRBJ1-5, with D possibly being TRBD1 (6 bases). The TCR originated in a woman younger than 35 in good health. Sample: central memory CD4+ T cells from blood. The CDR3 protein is CGTEGHSNQPQHF. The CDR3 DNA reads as TGTGGGACAGAGGGTCATAGCAATCAGCCCCAGCATTTT.